This section outlines one T cell receptor beta chain sequence together with its context. Method: immunoSEQ multiplex PCR; TCRdb's copy keeps in-frame clones and lacks some. The sample shows 210,000 or so clones, approximately 80% of them seen only once. This record belongs to a study of blood T cell repertoires in COVID-19. This sequence originates from a woman older than 75 with COVID-19, enrolled during active disease. Material: peripheral blood.

The CDR3 is CASSVVSSNTEAFF. The CDR3 nucleotides are TGTGCCAGCAGCGTAGTATCCTCGAACACTGAAGCTTTCTTT. J is TRBJ1-1 and V is TRBV9, with D unclear. In germline, CDR1 is SGDLS, CDR2 YYNGEE. Trimming removed 0 bases at V and 1 base at J, with 7 bases between. This CDR3 region has 14 residues.